The 30 T cell receptor beta chains presented below share a single source sample, sequenced in a study of cytomegalovirus exposure and HLA in healthy donors. Use of 60 Vbeta and 13 Jbeta primers characterized the PCR. Clones were read by immunoSEQ multiplex PCR, and TCRdb kept only the in-frame ones, dropping some. The sample has 80,000 or so clones, approximately 74% seen once. Sequencing used PBMCs. The receptors come from a man younger than 45 in good health and CMV-seropositive.

This rearrangement joins TRBV5-6 to TRBJ2-5, with TRBD1 identical over 8 bases. The germline V gene has CDR1 SGHDT and CDR2 YYEEEE. The CDR3 loop spans 13 amino acids. J gave up 4 bases and V 4 bases, and 3 bases lay outside the gene matches. The CDR3 DNA reads TGTGCCAGCAGCATTACAGGGGGAGAGACCCAGTACTTC. This sequence encodes CASSITGGETQYF.

The chain has TRBV25-1 and TRBJ2-7; TRBD2 agrees at 7 bases. The germline V gene has CDR1 MGHDK and CDR2 SYGVNS. V lost 4 bases, J lost 6 bases, and 21 bases stayed unmatched. CDR3 length equals 18 residues. The CDR3 sequence is CASSASGEGSWGTGEQYF. The CDR3 DNA is TGTGCCAGCAGTGCCTCTGGGGAGGGATCATGGGGAACCGGCGAGCAGTACTTC.

The rearrangement joins TRBV20-1 to TRBJ2-1, with a weak D call TRBD2 (6 bases). This CDR3 has 10 amino acids. Trimming took off 3 bases at V and 9 bases at J, with 6 bases between the two ends. Germline-derived CDR1 and CDR2 are DFQATT and SNEGSKA (reference sequence). The CDR3 here is CSARGGEQFF. The DNA for the CDR3 is TGCAGTGCTAGGGGGGGTGAGCAGTTCTTC.

The chain carries TRBV5-1 and TRBJ1-1; D remains unclear. Germline CDR1 and CDR2: SGHRS and YFSETQ. Trimming shortened V by 5 bases and J by 6 bases, and 17 bases separated the two germline ends. The CDR3 extends over 14 amino acids. This CDR3 reads CASRVEAGISEAFF. The DNA of the CDR3 is TGCGCCAGCAGAGTTGAGGCCGGGATCTCTGAAGCTTTCTTT. The whole variable domain, remainder taken from reference TRBV5-1 and TRBJ1-1, is KAGVTQTPRYLIKTRGQQVTLSCSPISGHRSVSWYQQTPGQGLQFLFEYFSETQRNKGNFPGRFSGRQFSNSRSEMNVSTLELGDSALYLCASRVEAGISEAFFGQGTRLTVV.

The chain carries TRBV27 and TRBJ1-1, with 10 bases lining up with TRBD1. V lost 6 bases to trimming and J lost 7 bases; unmatched junction nucleotides: 5. The germline gives CDR1 MNHEY, CDR2 SMNVEV (reference sequence). The CDR3 has 13 residues. CDR3 region: CASRPGDRGEAFF. The CDR3 DNA sequence: TGTGCCAGCAGGCCCGGGGACAGGGGTGAAGCTTTCTTT.

This clone has just one count. The rearrangement joins TRBV7-9 to TRBJ2-3, with a possible D match to TRBD1 (6 bases). Trimming pared 1 base from V and 5 bases from J, leaving 10 bases between. CDR3 size: 14 residues. Germline V gives CDR1 SEHNR, CDR2 FQNEAQ (reference sequence). In nucleotides, the CDR3 is TGTGCCAGCAGCTTAGACAGGGATGGAGATACGCAGTATTTT. The encoded protein is CASSLDRDGDTQYF.

The chain employs TRBV11-2 and TRBJ2-5; unclear D gene. V was cut by 1 base and J by 4 bases, with 7 bases left in between. The CDR3 has 13 amino acids. Germline assignment: CDR1 SGHAT and CDR2 FQNNGV. The DNA for the CDR3 is TGTGCCAGCAGCTTAGCCGGAGCAGAGACCCAGTACTTC. Residues: CASSLAGAETQYF. Looking up the rest from reference TRBV11-2 and TRBJ2-5 gives the full variable domain: EAGVAQSPRYKIIEKRQSVAFWCNPISGHATLYWYQQILGQGPKLLIQFQNNGVVDDSQLPKDRFSAERLKGVDSTLKIQPAKLEDSAVYLCASSLAGAETQYFGPGTRLLVL.

The chain carries TRBV19 and TRBJ1-2; D perhaps matches TRBD1 (6 bases). The CDR3 consists of 17 residues. CDR1 and CDR2 (germline): LNHDA, SQIVND (reference sequence). V lost 6 bases and J lost 0, with 20 bases in between. CDR3 residues: CASSRPGHPNSNYGYTF. The CDR3 DNA is TGTGCCAGTAGCCGTCCGGGACACCCAAATTCTAACTATGGCTACACCTTC.

This clone was seen a handful of times. The rearrangement links TRBV19 to TRBJ2-1, with D perhaps TRBD1 (5 bases). This CDR3 region has 13 residues. V dropped 2 bases and J dropped 8 bases, with 10 bases sitting between them. CDR1 is LNHDA and CDR2 is SQIVND in the germline V gene (reference sequence). The CDR3 spells CASSILTAYEQFF. As DNA, the CDR3 is TGTGCCAGTAGTATATTGACAGCCTATGAGCAGTTCTTC.

The rearrangement links TRBV20-1 to TRBJ2-7, with TRBD2 matching 7 bases. V was clipped by 7 bases and J by 5 bases; unmatched bases: 5. Germline CDR1 is DFQATT and CDR2 is SNEGSKA (reference sequence). The CDR3 consists of 11 residues. CDR3 nucleotides: TGCAGTGGCGGGAGCGGGAACGAGCAGTACTTC. Translated, it gives CSGGSGNEQYF.

The chain combines TRBV7-2 with TRBJ1-5, with D perhaps TRBD1 (5 bases). The CDR3 totals 14 residues. The V end was cut by 4 bases, the J end by 2 bases, with 9 bases between. Germline V gene lookup returns CDR1 SGHTA and CDR2 FQGNSA. CDR3 bases: TGTGCCAGCAGCTCTAGGGGTGGCAATCAGCCCCAGCATTTT. Translation gives CASSSRGGNQPQHF.

The chain uses TRBV5-8 and TRBJ2-5, with 7 bases matching TRBD1. The V gene's germline CDR1 is SGHTS and CDR2 YDEGEE. The CDR3 runs to 13 residues. Germline trimming cut 6 bases from V and 5 bases from J; bases unmatched to any gene: 7. CDR3 amino acids: CASNPGQRETQYF. The CDR3, as DNA: TGTGCCAGCAACCCGGGACAGAGGGAGACCCAGTACTTC.

This sequence joins TRBV6-5 and TRBJ1-1; maybe TRBD1 (6 bases). Germline loops: CDR1 MNHEY, CDR2 SVGAGI. The CDR3 has 13 residues. The V end lost 2 bases, the J end lost 8 bases, and 12 bases lay between the germline ends. As DNA, the CDR3 is TGTGCCAGCAGTTACCGAGGACAGTCGGAAGCTTTCTTT. Amino acid sequence: CASSYRGQSEAFF.

This clone was seen a few times. This chain joins TRBV4-3 and TRBJ1-2, with D possibly being TRBD1 (6 bases). V was trimmed by 0 bases and J by 4 bases, leaving 15 bases between them. This CDR3 spans 16 amino acids. Per germline, CDR1 LGHNA and CDR2 YSLEER. CDR3 bases: TGCGCCAGCAGCCAAGATGTGGGGGCCGTCCTCTATGGCTACACCTTC. Amino acids: CASSQDVGAVLYGYTF.

The V call is TRBV7-3, the J call TRBJ2-3; 14 nucleotides agree with TRBD2. CDR1 and CDR2 (germline): SGHTA, FQGTGA. Trimming cost V 4 bases and J 3 bases; bases outside gene matches: 6. The CDR3 loop spans 17 amino acids. The CDR3, as DNA: TGTGCCAGCAGCTCGGGACTAGCGGGAGACATGACAGATACGCAGTATTTT. It encodes CASSSGLAGDMTDTQYF.

The chain couples TRBV16 to TRBJ2-1; D possibly corresponds to TRBD1 (5 bases). CDR1 KGHSY and CDR2 FQNENV come from the germline V gene. This CDR3 is 13 amino acids long. Trimming cost V 3 bases and J 4 bases, with 7 bases left between them. CDR3 residues: CASSQDIYNEQFF. In nucleotides, the CDR3 is TGTGCCAGCAGCCAGGACATTTACAATGAGCAGTTCTTC.

A few counts support this clone. The chain carries TRBV19 and TRBJ1-4; 8 positions match TRBD1. The CDR3 consists of 15 residues. Looked up from germline, CDR1 is LNHDA and CDR2 is SQIVND (reference sequence). Trimming cost V 5 bases and J 1 base; bases outside gene matches: 3. This chain's CDR3 is CASSVGQGTNEKLFF. The CDR3 DNA reads TGTGCCAGTAGTGTCGGACAGGGAACTAATGAAAAACTGTTTTTT.

The rearrangement uses TRBV2 and TRBJ1-3; D is uncertain. Per germline, CDR1 SNHLY and CDR2 FYNNEI. The CDR3 totals 12 residues. Trimming cost V 7 bases and J 0 bases, with 4 bases left between them. CDR3 protein: CASILSGNTIYF. As DNA, the CDR3 is TGTGCCAGCATACTCTCTGGAAACACCATATATTTT.

The chain couples TRBV30 to TRBJ1-6; the match to TRBD1 covers 9 bases. The CDR3 contains 16 residues. CDR1 is GTSNPN, CDR2 SVGIG, per germline (reference sequence). J lost 7 bases, V lost 2 bases, and 9 bases had no gene match. CDR3 sequence: CAWSKRGTGRNSPLHF. The CDR3 DNA is TGTGCCTGGAGTAAACGCGGGACAGGGAGAAATTCACCCCTCCACTTT.

This chain joins TRBV28 and TRBJ1-2, with 7 nucleotides matching TRBD1. V dropped 9 bases and J dropped 5; count of bases not matched to a gene: 9. Germline V CDR1 and CDR2: MDHEN, SYDVKM. CDR3 length equals 13 residues. This CDR3 reads CASLRDSEYGYTF. The CDR3 DNA follows: TGTGCCAGTCTCCGGGACAGCGAGTATGGCTACACCTTC.

The V and J genes are TRBV7-2 and TRBJ1-1; possible D gene TRBD1, 6 bases. The CDR3 extends over 12 amino acids. Germline-derived CDR1 and CDR2 are SGHTA and FQGNSA. V shed 5 bases and J shed 5 bases, with 9 bases lying between them. Here the CDR3 reads CASSQQGTEAFF. CDR3 nucleotides: TGTGCCAGCAGCCAGCAGGGGACTGAAGCTTTCTTT.

The chain carries TRBV2 and TRBJ1-5, with 9 bases lining up with TRBD1. Trimming cost V 4 bases and J 6 bases; bases outside gene matches: 7. The germline gives CDR1 SNHLY, CDR2 FYNNEI. The CDR3 is 15 amino acids. CDR3 sequence reads: CASSAGTGLGQPQHF. CDR3 DNA sequence: TGTGCCAGCAGTGCAGGGACAGGGCTGGGTCAGCCCCAGCATTTT.

The chain uses TRBV5-6 and TRBJ2-3, with unresolved D. This CDR3 comprises 12 residues. V lost 4 bases and J 6 bases, leaving 9 bases between the germline ends. Germline V gene data show CDR1 as SGHDT and CDR2 as YYEEEE. The chain's CDR3 is CASSLGADTQYF. The CDR3 nucleotides are TGTGCCAGCAGCCTCGGTGCGGATACGCAGTATTTT.

J is TRBJ2-1 and V is TRBV5-1, with 13 bases fitting TRBD2. J gave up 8 bases and V 2 bases, and 16 bases lay outside the gene matches. CDR1 is SGHRS and CDR2 is YFSETQ in the germline V gene. This CDR3 region has 19 residues. DNA of the CDR3: TGCGCCAGCAGCTTATATGGACTAGCGGGAGAACAGAAAAGGGATGAGCAGTTCTTC. As protein: CASSLYGLAGEQKRDEQFF.

This chain joins TRBV2 and TRBJ1-4; D gene uncertain. Germline loops: CDR1 SNHLY, CDR2 FYNNEI. CDR3 length equals 12 residues. The V end was cut by 6 bases, the J end by 5 bases, with 7 bases between. The CDR3 here is CASRTQNEKLFF. In DNA form, the CDR3 reads TGTGCCAGCAGGACACAGAATGAAAAACTGTTTTTT.

V usage is TRBV6-1 and J usage is TRBJ2-7; 9 nucleotides match TRBD2. The CDR3 spans 17 residues. After removal of 0 bases from V and 5 bases from J, the junction contained 11 bases not matched to a gene. CDR1 and CDR2 (germline): MNHNS, SASEGT. CDR3 bases: TGTGCCAGCAGTGAAGCGCTCACGCGGGGGGGCGGAGACGAGCAGTACTTC. This codes for CASSEALTRGGGDEQYF.

J is TRBJ1-2 and V is TRBV5-5, with unresolved D. CDR1 and CDR2 (germline): SGHKS, YYEKEE (reference sequence). CDR3 size: 14 residues. Trimming removed 0 bases at V and 2 bases at J, with 8 bases between. CDR3 residues: CASSLDGVNYGYTF. In DNA form, the CDR3 reads TGTGCCAGCAGCTTGGACGGAGTAAACTATGGCTACACCTTC.

This chain links TRBV9 with TRBJ1-1, with D possibly TRBD1 on 5 matching bases. Germline lookup yields CDR1 SGDLS and CDR2 YYNGEE. This CDR3 is built from 14 residues. V shed 3 bases and J shed 0 bases, with 9 bases lying between them. In DNA form, the CDR3 reads TGTGCCAGCAGCGCTGACAGTATGAACACTGAAGCTTTCTTT. This encodes CASSADSMNTEAFF. The full variable domain, with the rest looked up from reference TRBV9 and TRBJ1-1, is DSGVTQTPKHLITATGQRVTLRCSPRSGDLSVYWYQQSLDQGLQFLIQYYNGEERAKGNILERFSAQQFPDLHSELNLSSLELGDSALYFCASSADSMNTEAFFGQGTRLTVV.

A single count supports this clone. The rearrangement links TRBV18 to TRBJ1-1; 7 bases fit TRBD1. Germline values: CDR1 KGHSH, CDR2 LQKENI. This CDR3 has 13 amino acids. The J segment lost 3 bases and the V segment lost 6 bases, leaving 4 bases of the junction unmatched. CDR3 region: CASSEGADTEAFF. CDR3 sequence (DNA): TGTGCCAGCTCCGAGGGGGCAGACACTGAAGCTTTCTTT.

The chain recombines TRBV6-5 with TRBJ2-7, with a weak D call TRBD1 (5 bases). Germline CDR1 and CDR2: MNHEY and SVGAGI. This CDR3 comprises 11 residues. The germline V and J ends were trimmed by 10 bases and 6 bases, with 13 bases remaining between them. CDR3: CATTEAREQYF. The CDR3 DNA reads as TGTGCCACGACAGAGGCGCGCGAGCAGTACTTC.